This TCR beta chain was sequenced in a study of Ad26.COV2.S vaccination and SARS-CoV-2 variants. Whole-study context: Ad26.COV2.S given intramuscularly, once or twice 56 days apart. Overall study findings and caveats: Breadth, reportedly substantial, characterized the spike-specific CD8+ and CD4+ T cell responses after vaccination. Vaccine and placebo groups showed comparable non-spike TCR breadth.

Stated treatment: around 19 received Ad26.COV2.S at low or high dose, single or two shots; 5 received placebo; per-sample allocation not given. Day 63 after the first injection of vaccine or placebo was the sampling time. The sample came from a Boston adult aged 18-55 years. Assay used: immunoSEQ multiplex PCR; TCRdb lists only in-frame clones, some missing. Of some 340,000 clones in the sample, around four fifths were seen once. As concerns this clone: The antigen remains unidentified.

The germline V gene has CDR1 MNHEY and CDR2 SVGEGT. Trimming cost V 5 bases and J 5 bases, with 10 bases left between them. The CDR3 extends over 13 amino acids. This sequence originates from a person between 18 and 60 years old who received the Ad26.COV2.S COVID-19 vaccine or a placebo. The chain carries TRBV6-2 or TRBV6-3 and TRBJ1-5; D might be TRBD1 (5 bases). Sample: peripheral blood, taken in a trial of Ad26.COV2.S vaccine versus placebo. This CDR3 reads CASSRGTDQPQHF. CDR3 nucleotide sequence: TGTGCCAGCAGTCGGGGGACGGATCAGCCCCAGCATTTT.